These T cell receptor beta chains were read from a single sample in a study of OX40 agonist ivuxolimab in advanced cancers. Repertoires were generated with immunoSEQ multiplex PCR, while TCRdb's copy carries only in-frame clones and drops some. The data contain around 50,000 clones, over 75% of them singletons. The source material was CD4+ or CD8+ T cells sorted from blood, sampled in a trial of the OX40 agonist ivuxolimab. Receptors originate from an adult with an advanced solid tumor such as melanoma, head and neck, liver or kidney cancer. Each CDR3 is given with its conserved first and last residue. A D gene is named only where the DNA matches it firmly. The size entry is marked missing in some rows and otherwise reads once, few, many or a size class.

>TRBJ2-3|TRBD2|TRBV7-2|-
CASSFSTSGTDTQYF
TGTGCCAGCAGCTTTAGTACTAGCGGCACAGATACGCAGTATTTT
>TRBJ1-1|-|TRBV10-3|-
CAISGGINTEAFF
TGTGCCATCAGTGGAGGGATCAACACTGAAGCTTTCTTT
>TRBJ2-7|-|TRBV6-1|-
CASTDGPYEQYF
TGTGCCAGCACAGACGGACCCTACGAGCAGTACTTC
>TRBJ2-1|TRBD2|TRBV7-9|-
CASSRLAGGYDEQFF
TGTGCCAGCAGCCGACTAGCGGGAGGGTATGATGAGCAGTTCTTC
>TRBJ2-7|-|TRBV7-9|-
CASSLGTPYEQYF
TGTGCCAGCAGCCTCGGGACACCCTACGAGCAGTACTTC
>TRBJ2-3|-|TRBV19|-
CASRRGKLTDTQYF
TGTGCCAGTCGGAGGGGCAAACTCACAGATACGCAGTATTTT
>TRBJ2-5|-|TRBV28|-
CASSRAQLQETQYF
TGTGCCAGCTCCCGGGCCCAGCTCCAAGAGACCCAGTACTTC
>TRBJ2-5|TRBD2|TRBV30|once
CAWSTAGMETQYF
TGTGCCTGGAGTACAGCGGGGATGGAGACCCAGTACTTC
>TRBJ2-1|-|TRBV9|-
CASSDGYAYDGEQFF
TGTGCCAGCAGCGACGGCTACGCTTATGATGGTGAGCAGTTCTTC
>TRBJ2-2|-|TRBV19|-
CASRIGNTGELFF
TGTGCCAGTAGGATAGGGAACACCGGGGAGCTGTTTTTT
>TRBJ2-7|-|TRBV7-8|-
CASRQGQGLFYEQYF
TGTGCCAGCCGTCAGGGGCAGGGCCTTTTCTACGAGCAGTACTTC
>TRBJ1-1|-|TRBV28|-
CASRATGPNTEAFF
TGTGCCAGCAGGGCGACAGGACCTAACACTGAAGCTTTCTTT
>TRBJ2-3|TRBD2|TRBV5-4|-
CASSLGLAESTDTQYF
TGTGCCAGCAGCTTGGGACTAGCGGAATCCACAGATACGCAGTATTTT
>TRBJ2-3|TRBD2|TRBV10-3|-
CAISRLAGSTDTQYF
TGTGCCATCAGTAGACTAGCGGGTAGCACAGATACGCAGTATTTT
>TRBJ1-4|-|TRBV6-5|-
CASSYGGTEGEKLFF
TGTGCCAGCAGTTACGGAGGGACGGAAGGGGAAAAACTGTTTTTT
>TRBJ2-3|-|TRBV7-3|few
CASSLSSTDTQYF
TGTGCCAGCAGCTTAAGCAGCACAGATACGCAGTATTTT
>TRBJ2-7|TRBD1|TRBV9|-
CASSVGTGGQYEQYF
TGTGCCAGCAGCGTCGGGACAGGGGGTCAATACGAGCAGTACTTC
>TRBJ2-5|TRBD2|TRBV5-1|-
CASSLTSGLPQETQYF
TGCGCCAGCAGCTTGACTAGCGGGTTGCCCCAAGAGACCCAGTACTTC
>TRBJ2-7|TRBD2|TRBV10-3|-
CAIRNGTSVEQYF
TGTGCCATCAGGAATGGGACTAGCGTCGAGCAGTACTTC
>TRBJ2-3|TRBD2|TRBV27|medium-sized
CASSLGTSGSTDTQYF
TGTGCCAGCAGTTTAGGGACTAGCGGGAGCACAGATACGCAGTATTTT
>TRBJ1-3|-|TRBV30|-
CAWSVNRGDTIYF
TGTGCCTGGAGTGTAAATCGAGGAGACACCATATATTTT
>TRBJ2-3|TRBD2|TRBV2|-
CASSASGRADTQYF
TGTGCCAGCAGTGCTAGCGGGAGAGCAGATACGCAGTATTTT
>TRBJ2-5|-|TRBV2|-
CAGSRDQETQYF
TGTGCCGGGTCGAGGGATCAAGAGACCCAGTACTTC
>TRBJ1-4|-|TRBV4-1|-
CASSQDMRGSNEKLFF
TGCGCCAGCAGCCAAGATATGAGGGGATCTAATGAAAAACTGTTTTTT
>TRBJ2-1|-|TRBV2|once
CASSESSANDNEQFF
TGTGCCAGCAGTGAATCCAGCGCTAACGACAATGAGCAGTTCTTC
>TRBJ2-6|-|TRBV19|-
CASSIGPWSGANVLTF
TGTGCCAGTAGTATTGGCCCCTGGTCTGGGGCCAACGTCCTGACTTTC
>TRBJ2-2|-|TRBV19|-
CASSIGHSANTGELFF
TGTGCCAGTAGTATTGGTCACAGCGCGAACACCGGGGAGCTGTTTTTT
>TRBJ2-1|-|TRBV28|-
CASSGSLGREQFF
TGTGCCAGCAGTGGCAGCCTGGGAAGGGAGCAGTTCTTC
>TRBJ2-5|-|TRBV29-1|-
CSVGGPGETQYF
TGCAGCGTGGGGGGGCCGGGGGAGACCCAGTACTTC
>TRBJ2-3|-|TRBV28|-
CASSKGSQDTQYF
TGTGCCAGCAGTAAGGGAAGTCAAGATACGCAGTATTTT
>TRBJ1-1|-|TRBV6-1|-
CASSYTAEAFF
TGTGCCAGCAGTTACACGGCTGAAGCTTTCTTT
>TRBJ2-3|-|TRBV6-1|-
CASTQGRGTDTQYF
TGTGCCAGCACACAGGGGAGGGGCACAGATACGCAGTATTTT
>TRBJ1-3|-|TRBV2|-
CASSDRTFGNTIYF
TGTGCCAGCAGTGACAGGACCTTTGGAAACACCATATATTTT
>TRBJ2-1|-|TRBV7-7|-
CASSSGAYNEQFF
TGTGCTAGCAGCTCCGGGGCGTACAATGAGCAGTTCTTC
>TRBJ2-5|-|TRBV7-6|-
CASSLAKQETQYF
TGTGCCAGCAGCTTGGCTAAACAAGAGACCCAGTACTTC
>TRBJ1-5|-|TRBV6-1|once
CASSEVGRQPQHF
TGTGCCAGCAGTGAAGTAGGGCGGCAGCCCCAGCATTTT
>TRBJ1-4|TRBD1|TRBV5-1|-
CASSLETGVNEKLFF
TGCGCCAGCAGCTTGGAAACAGGGGTTAATGAAAAACTGTTTTTT
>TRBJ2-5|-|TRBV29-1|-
CSTSLVGQQETQYF
TGCAGCACTTCACTCGTGGGACAACAAGAGACCCAGTACTTC
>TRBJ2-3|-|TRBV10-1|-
CASSESGADTQYF
TGCGCCAGCAGTGAGTCAGGGGCAGATACGCAGTATTTT
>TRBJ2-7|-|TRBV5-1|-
CASSSGPAPNEQYF
TGCGCCAGCAGCTCGGGGCCAGCGCCTAACGAGCAGTACTTC
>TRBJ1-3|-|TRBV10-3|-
CAISESAGAGNTIYF
TGTGCCATCAGTGAGTCTGCAGGAGCTGGAAACACCATATATTTT
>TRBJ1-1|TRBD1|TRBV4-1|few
CASSQGQGTNTEAFF
TGCGCCAGCAGCCAGGGACAGGGGACTAACACTGAAGCTTTCTTT
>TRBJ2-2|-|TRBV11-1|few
CASSLVGTSNTGELFF
TGTGCCAGCAGCTTAGTCGGGACTTCGAACACCGGGGAGCTGTTTTTT